Here is one T cell receptor beta chain with its context. There is no known antigen for this receptor. This may be a read error, as it is one base from a much larger clone. Likely a read error: the CDR3 ends without its conserved phenylalanine or tryptophan. Sequencing relied on an Illumina HiSeq 2000. Multiplex PCR amplification was used to build the TCR beta chain libraries. High-throughput sequencing was used to analyze the amplified TCR beta chain products. In-frame beta chains were kept once TCRdb had trimmed the public reads at Q25 with fastp and called clones with MiXCR. Every CDR3 protein is listed once, alongside the most common genes and DNA of its rows. This sample comprises under 85,000 distinct CDR3 sequences, 15% to 20% of them detected only once. Together, the top ten hold about 2.2% of the sample. This sample was taken from a study of breast tumors, draining lymph nodes, adjacent tissues (dated by TCRdb to the mid-2010s). Some background on the complete study: In breast cancer patients, the study compared the TCR beta repertoires of tumor, adjacent nontumor tissue and axillary lymph nodes. The study was designed to assess the relationships and possible T-cell exchange between tumor, surrounding tissue and draining lymph node repertoires in human breast cancer. Overall results and qualifications from the work: The data were considered consistent with most tumor T cells being derived from the lymph node and subsequently expanding within tumor tissue. Tumor and nontumor tissue repertoires were found to be significantly more similar in luminal-like than in basal-like breast cancer. Rather than being directly demonstrated, the conclusion that tumor T cells originate in lymph nodes was presented as consistent with a hypothesis. T-cell repertoire diversity in tumors was found to be lower than in lymph nodes but higher than in nontumor tissue, and preferential V and J gene usage was observed.

The CDR3 is made up of 14 amino acids, end residues included. The kept DNA is CDR3 alone, 42 bases in frame from the first base. V has 5 bases trimmed and J has 7 bases trimmed; junction bases matching no gene number 4. CDR1 and CDR2 (DFQATT, SNEGSKA) derive from the germline V gene (reference sequence). Lymph node samples were obtained from the axillary draining lymph nodes of breast cancer patients. The receptor comes from a female donor with breast cancer. Some clones in this sample may be carry-over from other donors' samples. The sample comprised axillary lymph node tissue. The chain is made from TRBV20-1 and TRBJ2-1; TRBD2 fits 14 bases in the junction. DNA sequence: TGCAGTGCTGGCTGGACTAGCGGGAGGAATGAGCAGTTCTTG. The encoded protein is CSAGWTSGRNEQFL.